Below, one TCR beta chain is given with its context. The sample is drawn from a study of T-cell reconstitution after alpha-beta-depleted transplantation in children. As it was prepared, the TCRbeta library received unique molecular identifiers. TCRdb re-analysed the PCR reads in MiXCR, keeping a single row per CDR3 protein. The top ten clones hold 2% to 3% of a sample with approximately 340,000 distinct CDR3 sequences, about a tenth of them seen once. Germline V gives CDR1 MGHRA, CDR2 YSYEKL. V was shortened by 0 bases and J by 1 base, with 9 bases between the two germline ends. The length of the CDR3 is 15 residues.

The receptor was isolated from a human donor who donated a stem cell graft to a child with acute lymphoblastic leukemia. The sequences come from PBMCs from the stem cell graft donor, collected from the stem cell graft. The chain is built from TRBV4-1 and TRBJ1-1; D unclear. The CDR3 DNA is TGCGCCAGCAGCCAAGAAGGTCCCCCGAACACTGAAGCTTTCTTT. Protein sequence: CASSQEGPPNTEAFF.